The T cell receptor beta chain described here comes from a study of blood T cell repertoires in COVID-19. Study as a whole: Samples taken during acute and convalescent COVID-19 were collected in the United States, Italy and Spain. PBMCs, B-cell-depleted T cells, or T cells were the source of the cDNA or gDNA that made up the material.

Authors' processing steps: Estimates of nucleated cell counts were drawn from the amplification of reference gene primers. Here immunoSEQ multiplex PCR was the method, and the copy in TCRdb shows in-frame clones only, minus some. The V and J calls and clone size are taken from that table; D and trimming were inferred from the DNA. The sample has some 100,000 clones, about nine tenths seen once; the top ten hold about 8%. This CDR3 is 13 amino acids long. CDR1 is SGHRS and CDR2 is YFSETQ in the germline V gene. V was cut by 0 bases and J by 2 bases, with 5 bases left in between. V gene TRBV5-1 combines with J gene TRBJ2-5; D call uncertain. Sequenced material: peripheral blood. The origin of this receptor is a man in his 70s who had recovered from COVID-19. The CDR3 DNA follows: TGCGCCAGCAGCTTGGCCCAGCAAGAGACCCAGTACTTC. Residues: CASSLAQQETQYF.